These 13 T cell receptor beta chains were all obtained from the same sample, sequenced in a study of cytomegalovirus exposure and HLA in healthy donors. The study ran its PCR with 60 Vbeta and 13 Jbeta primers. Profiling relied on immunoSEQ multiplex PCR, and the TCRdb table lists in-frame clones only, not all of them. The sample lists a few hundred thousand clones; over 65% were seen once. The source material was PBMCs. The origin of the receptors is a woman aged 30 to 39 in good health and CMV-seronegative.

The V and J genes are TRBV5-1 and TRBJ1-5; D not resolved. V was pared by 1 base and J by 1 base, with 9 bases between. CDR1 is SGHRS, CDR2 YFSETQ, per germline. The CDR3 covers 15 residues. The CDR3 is CASSLRGGSNQPQHF. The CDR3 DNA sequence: TGCGCCAGCAGCTTGCGGGGTGGCAGCAATCAGCCCCAGCATTTT.

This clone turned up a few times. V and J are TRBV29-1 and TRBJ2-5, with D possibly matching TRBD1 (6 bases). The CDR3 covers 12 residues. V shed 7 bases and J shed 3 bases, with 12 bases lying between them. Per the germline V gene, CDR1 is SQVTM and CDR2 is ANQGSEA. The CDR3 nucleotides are TGCAGCGCCATGGGACAAGAAGAGACCCAGTACTTC. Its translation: CSAMGQEETQYF.

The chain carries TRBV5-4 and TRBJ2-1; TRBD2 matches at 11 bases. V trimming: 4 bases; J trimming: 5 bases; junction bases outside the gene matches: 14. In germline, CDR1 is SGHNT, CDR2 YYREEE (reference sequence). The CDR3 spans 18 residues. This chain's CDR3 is CASSQVGLAGGQDNEQFF. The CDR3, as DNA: TGTGCCAGCAGCCAAGTGGGGCTAGCGGGGGGCCAAGACAATGAGCAGTTCTTC.

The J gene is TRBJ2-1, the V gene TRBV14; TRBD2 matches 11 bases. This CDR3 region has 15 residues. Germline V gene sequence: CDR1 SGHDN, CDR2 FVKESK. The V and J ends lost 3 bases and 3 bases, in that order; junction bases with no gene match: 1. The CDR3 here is CASSQLAGGYNEQFF. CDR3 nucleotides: TGTGCCAGCAGCCAGCTAGCGGGGGGCTACAATGAGCAGTTCTTC.

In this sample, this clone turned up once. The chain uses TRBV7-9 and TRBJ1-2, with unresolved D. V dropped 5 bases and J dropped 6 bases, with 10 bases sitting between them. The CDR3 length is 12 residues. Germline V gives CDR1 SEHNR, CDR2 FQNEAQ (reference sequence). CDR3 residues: CASSPWADGYTF. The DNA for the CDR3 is TGTGCCAGCAGCCCCTGGGCCGATGGCTACACCTTC.

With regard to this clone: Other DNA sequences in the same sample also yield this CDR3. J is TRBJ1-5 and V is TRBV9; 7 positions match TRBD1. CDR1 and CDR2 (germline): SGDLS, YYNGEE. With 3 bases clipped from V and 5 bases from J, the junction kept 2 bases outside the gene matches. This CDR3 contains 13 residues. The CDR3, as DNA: TGTGCCAGCAGCGCCACAGGGGATCAGCCCCAGCATTTT. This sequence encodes CASSATGDQPQHF.

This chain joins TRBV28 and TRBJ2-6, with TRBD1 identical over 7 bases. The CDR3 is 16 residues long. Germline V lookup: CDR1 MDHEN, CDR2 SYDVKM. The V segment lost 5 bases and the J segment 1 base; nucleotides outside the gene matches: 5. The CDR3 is CASSPQGVSGANVLTF. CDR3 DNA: TGTGCCAGCAGTCCCCAGGGGGTGTCTGGGGCCAACGTCCTGACTTTC.

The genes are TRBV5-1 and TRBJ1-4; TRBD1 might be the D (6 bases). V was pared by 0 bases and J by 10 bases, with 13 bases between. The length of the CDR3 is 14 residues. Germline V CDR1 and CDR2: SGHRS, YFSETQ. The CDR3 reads CASSLGQGFGKLFF. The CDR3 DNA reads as TGCGCCAGCAGCTTGGGTCAGGGGTTTGGAAAACTGTTTTTT.

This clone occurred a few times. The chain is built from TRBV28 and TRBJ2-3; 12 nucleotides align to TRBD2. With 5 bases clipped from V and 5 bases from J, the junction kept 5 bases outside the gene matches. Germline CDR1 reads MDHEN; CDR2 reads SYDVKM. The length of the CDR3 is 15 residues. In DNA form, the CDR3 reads TGTGCCAGCAGTGTACTAGCGGGAGGATTAGATACGCAGTATTTT. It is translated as CASSVLAGGLDTQYF.

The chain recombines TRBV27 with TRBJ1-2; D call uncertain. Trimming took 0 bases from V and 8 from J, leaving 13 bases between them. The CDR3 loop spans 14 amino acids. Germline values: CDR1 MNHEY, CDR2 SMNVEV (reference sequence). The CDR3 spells CASSLSFPPMGYTF. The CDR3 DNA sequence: TGTGCCAGCAGTTTATCGTTCCCCCCTATGGGCTACACCTTC.

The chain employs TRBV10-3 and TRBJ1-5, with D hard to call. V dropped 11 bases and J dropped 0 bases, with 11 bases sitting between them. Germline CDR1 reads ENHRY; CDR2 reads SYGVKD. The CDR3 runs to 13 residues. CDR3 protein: CAASVFSNQPQHF. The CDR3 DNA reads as TGTGCCGCCTCGGTGTTTAGCAATCAGCCCCAGCATTTT.

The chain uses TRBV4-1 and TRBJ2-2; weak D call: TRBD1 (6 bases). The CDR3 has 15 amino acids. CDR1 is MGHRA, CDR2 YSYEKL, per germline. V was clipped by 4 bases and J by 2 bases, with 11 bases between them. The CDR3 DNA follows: TGCGCCAGCAGCCGTCCGGGACAAAACACCGGGGAGCTGTTTTTT. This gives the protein CASSRPGQNTGELFF.

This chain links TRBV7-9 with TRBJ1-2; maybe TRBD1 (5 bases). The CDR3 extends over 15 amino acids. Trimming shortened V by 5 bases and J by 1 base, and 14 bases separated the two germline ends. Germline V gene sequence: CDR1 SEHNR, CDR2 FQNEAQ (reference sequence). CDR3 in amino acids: CASSPSGGLNYGYTF. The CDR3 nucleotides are TGTGCCAGCAGCCCTTCGGGGGGACTTAACTATGGCTACACCTTC.